A single sample gave rise to the 23 T cell receptor beta chains below, sequenced in a study of blood T cell repertoires in COVID-19. Method: immunoSEQ multiplex PCR; TCRdb's copy keeps in-frame clones and lacks some. In the table there are 200,000 to 250,000 clones, just under 85% of which are singletons. Sequenced sample: peripheral blood. Source of these receptors: a woman aged 50 to 65 with active or convalescent COVID-19.

The rearrangement joins TRBV19 to TRBJ2-7; TRBD2 aligns across 12 bases. CDR3 length: 15 amino acids. Losses at the gene ends were 4 bases for V and 4 bases for J; bases not matched to a gene: 5. Looked up from germline, CDR1 is LNHDA and CDR2 is SQIVND (reference sequence). The CDR3 sequence: CASSTGLAGIYEQYF. CDR3 nucleotide sequence: TGTGCCAGTAGTACCGGACTAGCGGGAATATACGAGCAGTACTTC.

The chain employs TRBV7-3 and TRBJ1-6; 7 bases agree with TRBD1. With 5 bases clipped from V and 5 bases from J, the junction kept 3 bases outside the gene matches. The CDR3 has 14 residues. From germline, CDR1 is SGHTA and CDR2 FQGTGA. CDR3 coding DNA: TGTGCCAGCAGCCCCGGGACAGATAATTCACCCCTCCACTTT. Translation: CASSPGTDNSPLHF.

The rearrangement joins TRBV5-1 to TRBJ2-7, with TRBD1 matching over 8 bases. J lost 6 bases, V lost 4 bases, and 3 bases had no gene match. This CDR3 region has 12 residues. Germline CDR1 and CDR2: SGHRS and YFSETQ. The CDR3 loop is CASSDRGGEQYF. The CDR3 DNA sequence: TGCGCCAGCAGCGACAGGGGCGGCGAGCAGTACTTC.

This rearrangement joins TRBV19 to TRBJ1-6; the D gene is possibly TRBD1 (6 bases). The V and J ends lost 4 bases and 8 bases respectively, with 15 bases between them. Germline CDR1 LNHDA, CDR2 SQIVND (reference sequence). The CDR3 covers 15 residues. The CDR3 DNA is TGTGCCAGTAGTAGCGACAGGTGGGGTCATTCACCCCTCCACTTT. The encoded protein is CASSSDRWGHSPLHF.

V gene TRBV28 combines with J gene TRBJ2-2, with TRBD2 matching 7 bases. The germline gives CDR1 MDHEN, CDR2 SYDVKM. The CDR3 is 15 amino acids. The V and J ends lost 7 bases and 7 bases, in that order; junction bases with no gene match: 12. The CDR3 bases are TGTGCCAGCACCTCAGCCGGGGGGTTAGACGGGGAGCTGTTTTTT. Its translation: CASTSAGGLDGELFF.

In this sample, this clone turned up a few times. The rearrangement uses TRBV30 and TRBJ1-1; tentatively, D is TRBD1 (5 bases). V gave up 2 bases and J gave up 1 base, with 8 bases separating them. The CDR3 runs 13 residues. CDR1 and CDR2 from the germline V gene are GTSNPN and SVGIG (reference sequence). The CDR3 loop is CAWSLGQNTEAFF. The CDR3 DNA reads TGTGCCTGGAGTCTCGGACAGAACACTGAAGCTTTCTTT.

The chain is built from TRBV4-1 and TRBJ1-6, with a possible D match to TRBD1 (5 bases). The CDR3 has 14 amino acids. Germline-derived CDR1 and CDR2 are MGHRA and YSYEKL. The ends were cut back, 4 bases at V and 4 bases at J, with 8 bases in the middle. The chain's CDR3 is CASSPGLYNSPLHF. CDR3 nucleotides: TGCGCCAGCAGCCCAGGGCTGTATAATTCACCCCTCCACTTT.

The V gene is TRBV20-1, the J gene TRBJ2-1, with D possibly being TRBD2 (5 bases). The CDR3 covers 11 residues. V dropped 3 bases and J dropped 12 bases, with 12 bases sitting between them. Germline V gives CDR1 DFQATT, CDR2 SNEGSKA (reference sequence). In DNA form, the CDR3 reads TGCAGTGCTAGGGGGAATGCGGGGCAGTTCTTC. Translation: CSARGNAGQFF.

The rearrangement uses TRBV5-1 and TRBJ1-1; maybe TRBD1 (6 bases). With 0 bases removed from V and 1 base from J, the gap between germline ends came to 13 bases. This CDR3 has 16 amino acids. The germline CDR1 and CDR2 sequences are SGHRS and YFSETQ. CDR3 sequence (DNA): TGCGCCAGCAGCTTGGATACAGGGAACGGGAACACTGAAGCTTTCTTT. Its protein is CASSLDTGNGNTEAFF.

J is TRBJ2-3 and V is TRBV19, with 7 bases fitting TRBD1. The CDR3 extends over 13 amino acids. CDR1 and CDR2 from the germline V gene are LNHDA and SQIVND (reference sequence). Trimming cost V 9 bases and J 5 bases; bases outside gene matches: 8. The CDR3: CASKRPGGDTQYF. Written as DNA, the CDR3 is TGTGCCAGCAAGAGACCAGGGGGAGATACGCAGTATTTT.

The CDR3 reads CASSVLAESHNEQFF. DNA of the CDR3: TGCGCCAGCAGCGTACTAGCTGAGTCCCACAATGAGCAGTTCTTC. The chain employs TRBV5-1 and TRBJ2-1; a weak D match, TRBD2 (6 bases). V was pared by 4 bases and J by 5 bases, with 16 bases between. The length of the CDR3 is 15 residues. Germline V gene lookup returns CDR1 SGHRS and CDR2 YFSETQ. Full variable domain (rest looked up from reference TRBV5-1 and TRBJ2-1): KAGVTQTPRYLIKTRGQQVTLSCSPISGHRSVSWYQQTPGQGLQFLFEYFSETQRNKGNFPGRFSGRQFSNSRSEMNVSTLELGDSALYLCASSVLAESHNEQFFGPGTRLTVL.

The J gene is TRBJ2-2, the V gene TRBV7-3; possibly TRBD2 for D (6 bases). The CDR3 is made up of 17 amino acids. V lost 1 base and J lost 5, with 17 bases in between. Germline CDR1 and CDR2: SGHTA and FQGTGA. The CDR3 sequence is CASSLNREIFSTGELFF. CDR3 DNA sequence: TGTGCCAGCAGCTTAAACCGGGAGATCTTTTCAACCGGGGAGCTGTTTTTT. The full variable domain, with the rest looked up from reference TRBV7-3 and TRBJ2-2, is GAGVSQTPSNKVTEKGKYVELRCDPISGHTALYWYRQSLGQGPEFLIYFQGTGAADDSGLPNDRFFAVRPEGSVSTLKIQRTERGDSAVYLCASSLNREIFSTGELFFGEGSRLTVL.

CDR3 region: CATSDPRLFRYEQYF. The CDR3 DNA reads as TGTGCCACCAGTGATCCCCGACTCTTCCGCTACGAGCAGTACTTC. The chain recombines TRBV24-1 with TRBJ2-7; D unresolved. Germline lookup yields CDR1 KGHDR and CDR2 SFDVKD. V was pared by 3 bases and J by 3 bases, with 14 bases between. There are 15 residues in the CDR3.

J is TRBJ1-2 and V is TRBV5-1; D unclear. Germline V gives CDR1 SGHRS, CDR2 YFSETQ. With 7 bases removed from V and 8 bases from J, the gap between germline ends came to 15 bases. This CDR3 spans 12 amino acids. CDR3 sequence: CASSASASGYTF. In nucleotides, the CDR3 is TGCGCCAGCTCCGCGTCAGCTAGCGGCTACACCTTC. The complete variable domain, with remaining parts taken from reference TRBV5-1 and TRBJ1-2, reads KAGVTQTPRYLIKTRGQQVTLSCSPISGHRSVSWYQQTPGQGLQFLFEYFSETQRNKGNFPGRFSGRQFSNSRSEMNVSTLELGDSALYLCASSASASGYTFGSGTRLTVV.

V is TRBV5-1 and J is TRBJ1-4; the match to TRBD1 covers 8 bases. V was clipped by 4 bases and J by 0 bases; unmatched bases: 5. The CDR3 extends over 16 amino acids. Looked up from germline, CDR1 is SGHRS and CDR2 is YFSETQ. The DNA of the CDR3 is TGCGCCAGCAGCCCGCCGGACAGGGCAACTAATGAAAAACTGTTTTTT. Translation gives CASSPPDRATNEKLFF.

This sequence joins TRBV4-2 and TRBJ2-7; TRBD2 agrees at 13 bases. Losses at the gene ends were 5 bases for V and 4 bases for J; bases not matched to a gene: 5. The CDR3 runs to 15 residues. Germline CDR1 reads LGHNA; CDR2 reads YNFKEQ. The CDR3 DNA reads as TGTGCCAGCAGCTTAGGGACTAGCGGGATGTACGAGCAGTACTTC. Residues: CASSLGTSGMYEQYF.

V and J are TRBV2 and TRBJ1-1; possibly TRBD1 for D (6 bases). The germline V gene encodes CDR1 SNHLY and CDR2 FYNNEI. The CDR3 is made up of 15 amino acids. V was shortened by 6 bases and J by 2 bases, with 16 bases between the two germline ends. The CDR3 sequence: CASRTGGGSNTEAFF. The CDR3 DNA follows: TGTGCCAGCAGAACTGGCGGGGGCTCCAACACTGAAGCTTTCTTT.

This chain uses TRBV11-2 with TRBJ2-7; D gene uncertain. V lost 0 bases to trimming and J lost 5 bases, with 8 bases between them. Per germline, CDR1 SGHAT and CDR2 FQNNGV. This CDR3 region has 13 residues. CDR3 sequence: CASSLDRGDEQYF. CDR3 DNA sequence: TGTGCCAGCAGCTTAGATCGAGGCGACGAGCAGTACTTC. Using reference TRBV11-2 and TRBJ2-7 for the parts outside the CDR3, the full variable domain is EAGVAQSPRYKIIEKRQSVAFWCNPISGHATLYWYQQILGQGPKLLIQFQNNGVVDDSQLPKDRFSAERLKGVDSTLKIQPAKLEDSAVYLCASSLDRGDEQYFGPGTRLTVT.

CDR3 residues: CASSPGGALGYTF. In DNA form, the CDR3 reads TGTGCCAGCAGTCCCGGCGGGGCGCTTGGCTACACCTTC. The chain carries TRBV28 and TRBJ1-2; D is possibly TRBD1 (5 bases). The V end was cut by 5 bases, the J end by 7 bases, with 14 bases between. The V gene's germline CDR1 is MDHEN and CDR2 SYDVKM. The CDR3 length is 13 residues.

This clone was detected a few times. The chain has TRBV12-3 or TRBV12-4 and TRBJ2-3; no reliable D call. The CDR3 loop spans 12 amino acids. The V end was cut by 11 bases, the J end by 2 bases, with 11 bases between. CDR3 sequence: CAVNSVTDTQYF. DNA of the CDR3: TGTGCCGTCAACTCCGTCACAGATACGCAGTATTTT.

For this clone: Additional DNA sequences in this sample encode the identical CDR3. The chain links TRBV5-6 to TRBJ2-5; TRBD1 agrees at 8 bases. The V and J ends lost 2 bases and 4 bases, in that order; junction bases with no gene match: 7. This CDR3 region has 15 residues. From germline, CDR1 is SGHDT and CDR2 YYEEEE. The CDR3, as DNA: TGTGCCAGCAGCTTTGGACAGGGTGCTACAGAGACCCAGTACTTC. Its protein is CASSFGQGATETQYF.

Only one count was recorded for this clone. The V and J genes are TRBV18 and TRBJ2-2; D gene ambiguous. Trimming left V 8 bases short and J 6 bases short, with 13 bases between. The CDR3 runs to 13 residues. Per the germline V gene, CDR1 is KGHSH and CDR2 is LQKENI. The CDR3 here is CASAPWPAGELFF. The CDR3 nucleotides are TGTGCCAGCGCCCCTTGGCCCGCCGGGGAGCTGTTTTTT.

This clone was counted between two and nine times. The chain recombines TRBV15 with TRBJ1-4; no firm D call. Between the trimmed V and J ends, which lost 7 bases and 0 bases, there was a span of 9 bases. The CDR3 is 14 amino acids. From germline, CDR1 is LNHNV and CDR2 YYDKDF (reference sequence). CDR3 DNA: TGTGCCACCAAGAGGGCTGCAACTAATGAAAAACTGTTTTTT. As protein: CATKRAATNEKLFF.